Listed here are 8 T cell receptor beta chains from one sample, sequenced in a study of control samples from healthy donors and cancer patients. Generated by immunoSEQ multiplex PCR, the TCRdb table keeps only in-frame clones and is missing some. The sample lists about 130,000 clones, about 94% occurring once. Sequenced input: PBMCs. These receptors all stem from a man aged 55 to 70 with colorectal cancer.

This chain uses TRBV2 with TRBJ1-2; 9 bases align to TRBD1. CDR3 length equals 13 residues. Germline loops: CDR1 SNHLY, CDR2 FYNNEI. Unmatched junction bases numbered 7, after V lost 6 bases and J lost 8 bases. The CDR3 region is CASRAGTGSGYTF. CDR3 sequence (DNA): TGTGCCAGCAGGGCCGGGACAGGGAGCGGCTACACCTTC.

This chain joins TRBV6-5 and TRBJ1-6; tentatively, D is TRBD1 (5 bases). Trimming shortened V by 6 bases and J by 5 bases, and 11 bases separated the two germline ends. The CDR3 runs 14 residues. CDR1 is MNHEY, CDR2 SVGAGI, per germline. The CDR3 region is CASRGPIHNSPLHF. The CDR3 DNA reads TGTGCCAGCAGGGGGCCTATCCATAATTCACCCCTCCACTTT.

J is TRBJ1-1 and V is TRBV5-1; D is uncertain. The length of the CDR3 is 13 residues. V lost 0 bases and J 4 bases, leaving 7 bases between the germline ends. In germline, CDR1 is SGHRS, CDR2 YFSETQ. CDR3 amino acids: CASSLGGTTEAFF. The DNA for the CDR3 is TGCGCCAGCAGCTTGGGCGGAACCACTGAAGCTTTCTTT.

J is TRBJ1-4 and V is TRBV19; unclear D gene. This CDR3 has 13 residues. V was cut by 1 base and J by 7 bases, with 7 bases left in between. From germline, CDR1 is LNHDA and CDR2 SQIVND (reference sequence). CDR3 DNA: TGTGCCAGTAGTATAGCGGAGTCTGAAAAACTGTTTTTT. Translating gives CASSIAESEKLFF.

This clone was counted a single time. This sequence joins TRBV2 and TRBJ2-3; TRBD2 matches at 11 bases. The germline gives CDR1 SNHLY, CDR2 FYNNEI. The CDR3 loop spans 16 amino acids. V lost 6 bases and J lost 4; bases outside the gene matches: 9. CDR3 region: CASSARASGGSDTQYF. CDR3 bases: TGTGCCAGCAGCGCCCGGGCTAGCGGGGGGTCAGATACGCAGTATTTT. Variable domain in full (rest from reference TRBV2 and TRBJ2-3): EPEVTQTPSHQVTQMGQEVILRCVPISNHLYFYWYRQILGQKVEFLVSFYNNEISEKSEIFDDQFSVERPDGSNFTLKIRSTKLEDSAMYFCASSARASGGSDTQYFGPGTRLTVL.

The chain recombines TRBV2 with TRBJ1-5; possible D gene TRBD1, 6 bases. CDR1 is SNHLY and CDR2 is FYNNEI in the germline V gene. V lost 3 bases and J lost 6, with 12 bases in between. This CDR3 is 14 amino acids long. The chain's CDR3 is CASSEYRVGQPQHF. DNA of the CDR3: TGTGCCAGCAGTGAGTACAGGGTAGGTCAGCCCCAGCATTTT.

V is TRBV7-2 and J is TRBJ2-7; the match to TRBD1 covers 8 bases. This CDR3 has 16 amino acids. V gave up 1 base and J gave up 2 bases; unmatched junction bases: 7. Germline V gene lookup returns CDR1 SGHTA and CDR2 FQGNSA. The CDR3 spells CASSLGPQGATYEQYF. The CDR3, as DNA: TGTGCCAGCAGCTTAGGGCCGCAGGGGGCCACCTACGAGCAGTACTTC.

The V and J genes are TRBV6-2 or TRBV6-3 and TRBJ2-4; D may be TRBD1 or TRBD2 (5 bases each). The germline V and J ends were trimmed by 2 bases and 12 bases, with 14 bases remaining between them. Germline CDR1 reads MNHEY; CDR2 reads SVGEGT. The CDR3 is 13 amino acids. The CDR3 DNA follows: TGTGCCAGCAGTTACCCAGTGGGGGACCATCAGTACTTC. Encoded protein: CASSYPVGDHQYF.